Presented here are 22 T cell receptor beta chains from one specimen sequenced in a study of blood T cell repertoires in COVID-19. Sequencing was performed with immunoSEQ multiplex PCR; in TCRdb, only in-frame clones are kept and a portion is missing. Among some 310,000 clones listed, roughly 86% were seen once. The sequenced sample consisted of PBMCs or T cells enriched from blood (not recorded which). All receptors derive from a woman aged 30 to 39 who had recovered from COVID-19.

The V and J genes are TRBV9 and TRBJ2-2, with TRBD2 matching 10 bases. After removal of 0 bases from V and 1 base from J, the junction contained 6 bases not matched to a gene. This CDR3 contains 18 residues. Germline CDR1 SGDLS, CDR2 YYNGEE. The CDR3 reads CASSVGSGGLKNTGELFF. The DNA of the CDR3 is TGTGCCAGCAGCGTAGGTAGCGGGGGGCTCAAGAACACCGGGGAGCTGTTTTTT.

The chain has TRBV2 and TRBJ1-2; a weak D match, TRBD1 (6 bases). The CDR3 is made up of 14 amino acids. Trimming removed 5 bases at V and 6 bases at J, with 16 bases between. In germline, CDR1 is SNHLY, CDR2 FYNNEI. The CDR3 spells CASSFEQGRNGYTF. CDR3 nucleotides: TGTGCCAGCAGTTTCGAACAGGGAAGAAATGGCTACACCTTC.

The chain carries TRBV5-6 and TRBJ1-1; 7 bases are shared with TRBD1. The CDR3 is 14 amino acids. CDR1 is SGHDT and CDR2 is YYEEEE in the germline V gene. Trimming removed 2 bases from V and 1 base from J; junction bases left unmatched: 2. The CDR3: CASSLRGRNTEAFF. The CDR3 coding sequence is TGTGCCAGCAGCTTAAGGGGGCGGAACACTGAAGCTTTCTTT. Using reference TRBV5-6 and TRBJ1-1 for the parts outside the CDR3, the full variable domain is DAGVTQSPTHLIKTRGQQVTLRCSPKSGHDTVSWYQQALGQGPQFIFQYYEEEERQRGNFPDRFSGHQFPNYSSELNVNALLLGDSALYLCASSLRGRNTEAFFGQGTRLTVV.

The V gene is TRBV30, the J gene TRBJ2-5; D is unclear. The CDR3 sequence is 14 residues long. Germline V CDR1 and CDR2: GTSNPN, SVGIG (reference sequence). The V and J ends lost 0 bases and 4 bases respectively, with 12 bases between them. Here the CDR3 DNA reads TGTGCCTGGAGTGTACTTGTTCCCCCAGAGACCCAGTACTTC. Protein product: CAWSVLVPPETQYF.

V usage is TRBV10-3 and J usage is TRBJ1-2; TRBD1 matches 8 bases. The CDR3 sequence is 13 residues long. The germline gives CDR1 ENHRY, CDR2 SYGVKD. The J segment lost 2 bases and the V segment lost 8 bases, leaving 4 bases of the junction unmatched. CDR3 nucleotides: TGTGCCATCGGAACAGGGGGGAACTATGGCTACACCTTC. It is translated as CAIGTGGNYGYTF.

V usage is TRBV19 and J usage is TRBJ2-1, with TRBD1 as a possible D gene (5 bases). The CDR3 runs 13 residues. Germline V gene sequence: CDR1 LNHDA, CDR2 SQIVND (reference sequence). Trimming cost V 5 bases and J 8 bases, with 13 bases left between them. CDR3 sequence: CASSARGAYEQFF. The DNA of the CDR3 is TGTGCCAGTAGTGCAAGGGGCGCATATGAGCAGTTCTTC. Combining the CDR3 with reference TRBV19 and TRBJ2-1 gives the whole variable domain DGGITQSPKYLFRKEGQNVTLSCEQNLNHDAMYWYRQDPGQGLRLIYYSQIVNDFQKGDIAEGYSVSREKKESFPLTVTSAQKNPTAFYLCASSARGAYEQFFGPGTRLTVL.

The V gene is TRBV5-1, the J gene TRBJ2-7; D remains ambiguous. This CDR3 comprises 14 residues. The germline V gene encodes CDR1 SGHRS and CDR2 YFSETQ. V dropped 4 bases and J dropped 5 bases, with 16 bases sitting between them. DNA for the CDR3: TGCGCCAGCAGCCCCGGCGGTGCGCAAAACGAGCAGTACTTC. The encoded protein is CASSPGGAQNEQYF.

V usage is TRBV2 and J usage is TRBJ1-5; the D gene is possibly TRBD1 (5 bases). Trimming pared 3 bases from V and 7 bases from J, leaving 13 bases between. The CDR3 consists of 14 residues. The germline V gene encodes CDR1 SNHLY and CDR2 FYNNEI. CDR3 bases: TGTGCCAGCAGTGATTGGCGGGGCACCCAGCCCCAGCATTTT. Translating it yields CASSDWRGTQPQHF.

This chain joins TRBV4-1 and TRBJ2-5; 7 nucleotides match TRBD1. The CDR3 is 16 amino acids. CDR1 is MGHRA, CDR2 YSYEKL, per germline. V trimming: 4 bases; J trimming: 5 bases; junction bases outside the gene matches: 13. CDR3 loop: CASSRDWLTGLETQYF. DNA of the CDR3: TGCGCCAGCAGCCGAGACTGGTTGACAGGGTTGGAGACCCAGTACTTC.

J is TRBJ1-2 and V is TRBV2; D may be TRBD1 (5 bases). Trimming took off 8 bases at V and 4 bases at J, with 17 bases between the two ends. The CDR3 is made up of 14 amino acids. Germline CDR1 and CDR2: SNHLY and FYNNEI. CDR3 nucleotide sequence: TGTGCCAGCCATAAGGGGAGGTATACCTATGGCTACACCTTC. Translated: CASHKGRYTYGYTF.

The V gene is TRBV2, the J gene TRBJ2-3; 14 bases are shared with TRBD2. The CDR3 has 16 residues. The V gene end was trimmed by 7 bases and the J gene end by 3 bases; junction bases not matched to a gene: 6. From germline, CDR1 is SNHLY and CDR2 FYNNEI. CDR3 sequence reads: CASNGLAGGSTDTQYF. The DNA for the CDR3 is TGTGCCAGCAATGGACTAGCGGGAGGATCTACAGATACGCAGTATTTT.

On this clone itself: One junction end disagrees with the germline gene, perhaps due to a read error. The rearrangement uses TRBV13 and TRBJ1-5; unclear D gene. Germline values: CDR1 PRHDT, CDR2 FYEKMQ (reference sequence). The CDR3 is 14 amino acids. CDR3 in amino acids: CASCLGRGGITQHF. In DNA, the CDR3 is TGTGCCAGCTGCTTAGGCCGGGGTGGGATTACCCAGCATTTT.

V is TRBV19 and J is TRBJ1-2, with a tentative D call TRBD1 (5 bases). Trimming shortened V by 11 bases and J by 13 bases, and 14 bases separated the two germline ends. Germline loops: CDR1 LNHDA, CDR2 SQIVND (reference sequence). This CDR3 is built from 9 residues. The CDR3 protein is CAASQGCTF. DNA of the CDR3: TGTGCCGCTTCTCAGGGTTGCACCTTC. Variable domain in full (rest from reference TRBV19 and TRBJ1-2): DGGITQSPKYLFRKEGQNVTLSCEQNLNHDAMYWYRQDPGQGLRLIYYSQIVNDFQKGDIAEGYSVSREKKESFPLTVTSAQKNPTAFYLCAASQGCTFGSGTRLTVV.

V usage is TRBV5-6 and J usage is TRBJ1-6, with D possibly TRBD1 on 6 matching bases. The ends were cut back, 3 bases at V and 7 bases at J, with 14 bases in the middle. CDR1 is SGHDT, CDR2 YYEEEE, per germline. This CDR3 has 15 amino acids. The CDR3 nucleotides read TGTGCCAGCAGCTCACCCGACAGGAACAATTCACCCCTCCACTTT. It is translated as CASSSPDRNNSPLHF.

The gene calls are TRBV5-1 and TRBJ1-1, with D possibly being TRBD1 (6 bases). CDR3 length equals 17 residues. Deletions cut 0 bases from V and 4 bases from J, with 19 bases between. The germline gives CDR1 SGHRS, CDR2 YFSETQ. The CDR3 DNA follows: TGCGCCAGCAGCTTGGAGTCCCCGACAGGAAGCATCACTGAAGCTTTCTTT. Protein: CASSLESPTGSITEAFF.

This chain connects TRBV10-3 to TRBJ2-2; possibly TRBD2 for D (6 bases). The germline gives CDR1 ENHRY, CDR2 SYGVKD. Trimming cost V 6 bases and J 0 bases, with 11 bases left between them. This CDR3 spans 15 amino acids. CDR3 nucleotides: TGTGCCATCAGCCTTGGGGGGTCGAACACCGGGGAGCTGTTTTTT. Its protein is CAISLGGSNTGELFF.

The gene calls are TRBV7-9 and TRBJ2-7; 7 bases line up with TRBD2. With 5 bases clipped from V and 2 bases from J, the junction kept 6 bases outside the gene matches. Per the germline V gene, CDR1 is SEHNR and CDR2 is FQNEAQ (reference sequence). The CDR3 is 14 amino acids. CDR3 sequence: CASSPSGGPYEQYF. Written as DNA, the CDR3 is TGTGCCAGCAGCCCTAGCGGAGGTCCCTACGAGCAGTACTTC.

The chain combines TRBV19 with TRBJ1-5; 8 nucleotides match TRBD1. CDR1 and CDR2 from the germline V gene are LNHDA and SQIVND (reference sequence). The CDR3 spans 15 residues. Trimming took 3 bases from V and 7 from J; bases not matched to a gene: 8. As DNA, the CDR3 is TGTGCCAGTAGTATGGGACAGGTTCTCGGCCAGCCCCAGCATTTT. This encodes CASSMGQVLGQPQHF.

The V and J genes are TRBV6-5 and TRBJ2-1; 8 bases align to TRBD2. The CDR3 totals 15 residues. With 6 bases clipped from V and 1 base from J, the junction kept 5 bases outside the gene matches. Per the germline V gene, CDR1 is MNHEY and CDR2 is SVGAGI. The CDR3 loop is CASSLSGKSYNEQFF. The CDR3 nucleotides are TGTGCCAGCAGCCTTAGCGGGAAGTCCTACAATGAGCAGTTCTTC.

This chain links TRBV30 with TRBJ2-7, with 9 bases identical to TRBD2. CDR3 length: 14 residues. V lost 4 bases to trimming and J lost 1 base; unmatched junction nucleotides: 5. The germline V gene has CDR1 GTSNPN and CDR2 SVGIG (reference sequence). The CDR3 nucleotides are TGTGCCTGGAATAGCGGGAGCCGGTCCTACGAGCAGTACTTC. Protein product: CAWNSGSRSYEQYF. Full variable domain (rest looked up from reference TRBV30 and TRBJ2-7): SQTIHQWPATLVQPVGSPLSLECTVEGTSNPNLYWYRQAAGRGLQLLFYSVGIGQISSEVPQNLSASRPQDRQFILSSKKLLLSDSGFYLCAWNSGSRSYEQYFGPGTRLTVT.

The chain links TRBV9 to TRBJ2-1; 7 bases agree with TRBD1. This CDR3 contains 13 residues. The trim removed 4 bases at V and 3 bases at J, leaving 1 base unmatched. Germline V CDR1 and CDR2: SGDLS, YYNGEE. CDR3 nucleotides: TGTGCCAGCAGCCGGGACAGCTACAATGAGCAGTTCTTC. Encoded protein: CASSRDSYNEQFF.

The chain has TRBV2 and TRBJ2-7; D is uncertain. V dropped 5 bases and J dropped 3 bases, with 8 bases sitting between them. Germline V CDR1 and CDR2: SNHLY, FYNNEI. This CDR3 spans 12 amino acids. CDR3 sequence reads: CASSYTFYEQYF. The CDR3 DNA is TGTGCCAGCAGTTATACTTTCTACGAGCAGTACTTC.